Below, 22 T cell receptor beta chains from the same sample are listed, as sequenced in a study of cytomegalovirus exposure and HLA in healthy donors. It was with 60 Vbeta and 13 Jbeta primers that the PCR ran. Profiling relied on immunoSEQ multiplex PCR, and the TCRdb table lists in-frame clones only, not all of them. This table holds 75,000 to 100,000 clones, more than 70% found once. The sample comprised PBMCs. These receptor sequences come from a woman aged 55-69 years in good health and CMV-seropositive.

On this clone itself: One end of the junction is discordant with germline, which a read error may explain. The chain is built from TRBV7-7 and TRBJ1-2; 7 bases fit TRBD1. The germline gives CDR1 SSHAT, CDR2 FNYEAQ (reference sequence). The CDR3 is made up of 16 amino acids. CDR3 sequence reads: CASRLSRDSPLHGYTF. CDR3 nucleotides: TGTGCTAGCAGACTATCTAGGGACAGCCCGCTGCATGGCTACACCTTC.

The chain carries TRBV19 and TRBJ1-1; tentatively, D is TRBD1 (6 bases). The germline V gene encodes CDR1 LNHDA and CDR2 SQIVND (reference sequence). The CDR3 length is 13 residues. Trimming cost V 8 bases and J 5 bases, with 15 bases left between them. CDR3 region: CASLRQARTEAFF. Written as DNA, the CDR3 is TGTGCCAGTCTTCGACAGGCCCGGACTGAAGCTTTCTTT.

This clone appeared a few times. The junction departs from germline at one end; a sequencing error may be responsible. This chain joins TRBV7-9 and TRBJ1-1; 10 bases are a match to TRBD1. The CDR3 extends over 15 amino acids. Germline V gives CDR1 SEHNR, CDR2 FQNEAQ (reference sequence). DNA for the CDR3: TGTTCCAGCAGCTCCTGGACAGGGGGTTTCACTGAAGCTTTCTTT. Protein: CSSSSWTGGFTEAFF.

The V and J genes are TRBV6-1 and TRBJ1-5; no reliable D call. Trimming took off 6 bases at V and 3 bases at J, with 15 bases between the two ends. This CDR3 is 15 amino acids long. The germline CDR1 and CDR2 sequences are MNHNS and SASEGT. In DNA form, the CDR3 reads TGTGCCAGCAGCTCAGAGGCGTTGTACAATCAGCCCCAGCATTTT. Its translation is CASSSEALYNQPQHF.

The gene calls are TRBV4-1 and TRBJ2-7; TRBD1 matches at 7 bases. Germline lookup yields CDR1 MGHRA and CDR2 YSYEKL. The trim removed 1 base at V and 13 bases at J, leaving 13 bases unmatched. This CDR3 spans 14 amino acids. The CDR3 here is CASSQVGEKDRTYF. The CDR3 bases are TGCGCCAGCAGCCAAGTGGGAGAAAAGGACAGGACCTACTTC.

This chain joins TRBV5-1 and TRBJ2-1; D is possibly TRBD2 (6 bases). The V gene's germline CDR1 is SGHRS and CDR2 YFSETQ. Trimming took off 6 bases at V and 4 bases at J, with 14 bases between the two ends. The CDR3 spans 14 residues. CDR3 DNA sequence: TGCGCCAGCACCCTTAGCGGCTCTTACAATGAGCAGTTCTTC. Translation: CASTLSGSYNEQFF.

The chain employs TRBV10-2 and TRBJ1-2; D uncertain. Germline V gives CDR1 WSHSY, CDR2 SAAADI. There are 12 residues in the CDR3. Trimming pared 3 bases from V and 4 bases from J, leaving 6 bases between. CDR3 coding DNA: TGCGCCAGCAGTGAACGAGCCTATGGCTACACCTTC. This sequence encodes CASSERAYGYTF.

V and J are TRBV5-1 and TRBJ2-7; the D gene is possibly TRBD2 (6 bases). Trimming cost V 4 bases and J 0 bases, with 14 bases left between them. Per the germline V gene, CDR1 is SGHRS and CDR2 is YFSETQ. The CDR3 consists of 15 residues. In DNA form, the CDR3 reads TGCGCCAGCAGCCCTGGGGGGACGGCCTCCTACGAGCAGTACTTC. Encoded protein: CASSPGGTASYEQYF. Full variable domain (outside the CDR3, taken from reference TRBV5-1 and TRBJ2-7): KAGVTQTPRYLIKTRGQQVTLSCSPISGHRSVSWYQQTPGQGLQFLFEYFSETQRNKGNFPGRFSGRQFSNSRSEMNVSTLELGDSALYLCASSPGGTASYEQYFGPGTRLTVT.

The chain's CDR3 is CASSQDRVGYTF. The CDR3 DNA is TGCGCCAGCAGCCAAGATCGGGTTGGCTACACCTTC. The chain carries TRBV4-1 and TRBJ1-2; no clear D gene. The germline V gene has CDR1 MGHRA and CDR2 YSYEKL. The CDR3 spans 12 residues. V was shortened by 0 bases and J by 7 bases, with 6 bases between the two germline ends.

V and J are TRBV6-5 and TRBJ1-1; weak D call: TRBD1 (6 bases). This CDR3 comprises 16 residues. Trimming left V 0 bases short and J 3 bases short, with 14 bases between. Germline assignment: CDR1 MNHEY and CDR2 SVGAGI. The CDR3 sequence is CASSYSMGTKYTEAFF. The CDR3 DNA reads TGTGCCAGCAGTTACTCGATGGGGACAAAGTACACTGAAGCTTTCTTT.

J is TRBJ2-7 and V is TRBV18; 9 bases agree with TRBD1. V lost 2 bases and J lost 6; bases outside the gene matches: 14. Germline lookup yields CDR1 KGHSH and CDR2 LQKENI. This CDR3 has 17 residues. This chain's CDR3 is CASSPNQGTGTYSEQYF. CDR3 DNA: TGTGCCAGCTCACCAAATCAAGGGACAGGGACTTACTCCGAGCAGTACTTC.

V and J are TRBV11-2 and TRBJ2-7; no clear D. The germline V gene has CDR1 SGHAT and CDR2 FQNNGV. V shed 5 bases and J shed 1 base, with 12 bases lying between them. This CDR3 is built from 14 residues. The CDR3 is CASSRSAVSYEQYF. DNA of the CDR3: TGTGCCAGCAGCCGATCCGCGGTTTCCTACGAGCAGTACTTC.

The chain carries TRBV30 and TRBJ2-3; possible D gene TRBD2, 5 bases. This CDR3 region has 14 residues. Trimming removed 3 bases at V and 3 bases at J, with 13 bases between. Germline lookup yields CDR1 GTSNPN and CDR2 SVGIG (reference sequence). The CDR3 sequence: CAWRGKRVTDTQYF. Written as DNA, the CDR3 is TGTGCCTGGAGGGGGAAGAGGGTGACAGATACGCAGTATTTT.

The chain joins TRBV6-1 to TRBJ2-5, with TRBD2 as a possible D gene (5 bases). Looked up from germline, CDR1 is MNHNS and CDR2 is SASEGT. This CDR3 region has 14 residues. V was clipped by 6 bases and J by 1 base, with 12 bases between them. DNA for the CDR3: TGTGCCAGCAGCTTGAGCGGACTCCAAGAGACCCAGTACTTC. Residues: CASSLSGLQETQYF.

The chain uses TRBV7-9 and TRBJ2-1; TRBD1 matches 9 bases. This CDR3 region has 13 residues. Losses at the gene ends were 1 base for V and 16 bases for J; bases not matched to a gene: 8. Germline V gene lookup returns CDR1 SEHNR and CDR2 FQNEAQ (reference sequence). Written as DNA, the CDR3 is TGTGCCAGCAGCTTAGGGCTTGGGACAGGGCTATTCTTC. Protein: CASSLGLGTGLFF.

The chain employs TRBV30 and TRBJ2-7; D remains ambiguous. Trimming cost V 5 bases and J 3 bases, with 14 bases left between them. This CDR3 comprises 13 residues. The germline V gene has CDR1 GTSNPN and CDR2 SVGIG (reference sequence). The CDR3 sequence is CAWEESNLYEQYF. The CDR3 DNA reads as TGTGCCTGGGAGGAATCCAATCTCTACGAGCAGTACTTC.

On this clone: At the DNA level, this CDR3 is encoded by other sequences in the same sample as well. The chain combines TRBV5-1 with TRBJ2-7; D uncertain. Per the germline V gene, CDR1 is SGHRS and CDR2 is YFSETQ. The ends were cut back, 4 bases at V and 4 bases at J, with 12 bases in the middle. This CDR3 region has 13 residues. The CDR3 coding sequence is TGCGCCAGCAGCCTGGGAAGCATTTACGAGCAGTACTTC. The encoded protein is CASSLGSIYEQYF.

The J gene is TRBJ1-5, the V gene TRBV7-2, with TRBD1 matching over 9 bases. Looked up from germline, CDR1 is SGHTA and CDR2 is FQGNSA. V gave up 0 bases and J gave up 6 bases; unmatched junction bases: 12. The CDR3 sequence is 18 residues long. CDR3 region: CASSLALGTGFVGQPQHF. CDR3 DNA sequence: TGTGCCAGCAGCTTAGCGCTGGGGACAGGGTTCGTCGGTCAGCCCCAGCATTTT.

V and J are TRBV27 and TRBJ2-3; the match to TRBD2 covers 9 bases. The V and J ends lost 5 bases and 3 bases, in that order; junction bases with no gene match: 9. Germline CDR1 is MNHEY and CDR2 is SMNVEV (reference sequence). The CDR3 runs 16 residues. This CDR3 reads CASSPGLAGATDTQYF. CDR3 DNA: TGTGCCAGCAGTCCGGGCTTAGCGGGAGCGACAGATACGCAGTATTTT.

This chain connects TRBV30 to TRBJ1-2; 7 bases agree with TRBD1. J lost 5 bases, V lost 5 bases, and 8 bases had no gene match. The CDR3 sequence is 13 residues long. Germline V gene lookup returns CDR1 GTSNPN and CDR2 SVGIG (reference sequence). This chain's CDR3 is CAWVQQGIYGYTF. The CDR3 bases are TGTGCCTGGGTCCAACAGGGGATATATGGCTACACCTTC.

This chain connects TRBV7-3 to TRBJ2-1; D possibly corresponds to TRBD2 (6 bases). V lost 3 bases to trimming and J lost 0 bases, with 18 bases between them. The CDR3 loop spans 18 amino acids. Germline CDR1 and CDR2: SGHTA and FQGTGA. The CDR3 region is CASSFRPVGGNSYNEQFF. In DNA form, the CDR3 reads TGTGCCAGCAGCTTTAGGCCTGTCGGCGGGAACTCCTACAATGAGCAGTTCTTC.

The rearrangement uses TRBV7-9 and TRBJ2-5, with D hard to call. Germline CDR1 and CDR2: SEHNR and FQNEAQ (reference sequence). V was clipped by 2 bases and J by 5 bases, with 9 bases between them. This CDR3 spans 13 amino acids. The CDR3 DNA follows: TGTGCCAGCAGCTTAAATCTCGGGGAGACCCAGTACTTC. It codes for CASSLNLGETQYF.